The entry below describes one T cell receptor beta chain. Sequenced by immunoSEQ multiplex PCR; TCRdb stores in-frame clones only, minus some. The data contain about 270,000 clones, about 87% of them singletons. The CDR3 is made up of 14 amino acids. The data belong to a study of blood T cell repertoires in COVID-19. The chain links TRBV21-1 to TRBJ1-5; the listed D gene, TRBD1, was not tested against the DNA. TRBV21-1 is noted as a pseudogene. The sequenced sample consisted of PBMCs or T cells enriched from blood (not recorded which). The receptor was isolated from a woman in her 50s who had recovered from COVID-19. In nucleotides, the CDR3 is TGTGCCAACTGGAACAGGGCTAGCAATCAGCCCCAGCATTTT. Its protein product is CANWNRASNQPQHF.